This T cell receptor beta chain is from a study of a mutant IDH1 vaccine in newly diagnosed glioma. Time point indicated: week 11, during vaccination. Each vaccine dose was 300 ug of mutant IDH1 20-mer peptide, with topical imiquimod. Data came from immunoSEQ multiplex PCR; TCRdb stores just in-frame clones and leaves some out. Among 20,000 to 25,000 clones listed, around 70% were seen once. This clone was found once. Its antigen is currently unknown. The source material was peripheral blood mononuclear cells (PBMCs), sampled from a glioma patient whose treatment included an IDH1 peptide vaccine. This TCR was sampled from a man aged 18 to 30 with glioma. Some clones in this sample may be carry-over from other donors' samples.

The CDR3 nucleotides read TGTGCCAGCAGCGTAGGAGACACAGCAATCTACGAGCAGTACTTC. Its translation is CASSVGDTAIYEQYF. The rearrangement joins TRBV9 to TRBJ2-7; D gene ambiguous. The CDR3 has 15 amino acids. Between the trimmed V and J ends, which lost 0 bases and 3 bases, there was a span of 13 bases. Germline CDR1 SGDLS, CDR2 YYNGEE.